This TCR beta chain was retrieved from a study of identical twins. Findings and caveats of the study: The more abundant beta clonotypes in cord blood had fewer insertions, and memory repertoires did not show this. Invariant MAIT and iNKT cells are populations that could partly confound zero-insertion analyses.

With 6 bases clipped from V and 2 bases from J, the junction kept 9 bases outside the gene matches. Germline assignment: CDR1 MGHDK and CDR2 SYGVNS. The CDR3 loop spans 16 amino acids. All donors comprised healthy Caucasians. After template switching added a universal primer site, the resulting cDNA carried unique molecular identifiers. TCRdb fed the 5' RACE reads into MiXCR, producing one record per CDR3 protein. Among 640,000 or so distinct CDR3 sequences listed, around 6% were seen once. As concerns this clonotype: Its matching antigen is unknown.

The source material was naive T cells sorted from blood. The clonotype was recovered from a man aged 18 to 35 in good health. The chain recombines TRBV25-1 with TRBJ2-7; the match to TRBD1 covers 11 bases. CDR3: CASRGIGGQGAYEQYF. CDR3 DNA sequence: TGTGCCAGCAGGGGGATTGGGGGACAGGGGGCCTACGAGCAGTACTTC.